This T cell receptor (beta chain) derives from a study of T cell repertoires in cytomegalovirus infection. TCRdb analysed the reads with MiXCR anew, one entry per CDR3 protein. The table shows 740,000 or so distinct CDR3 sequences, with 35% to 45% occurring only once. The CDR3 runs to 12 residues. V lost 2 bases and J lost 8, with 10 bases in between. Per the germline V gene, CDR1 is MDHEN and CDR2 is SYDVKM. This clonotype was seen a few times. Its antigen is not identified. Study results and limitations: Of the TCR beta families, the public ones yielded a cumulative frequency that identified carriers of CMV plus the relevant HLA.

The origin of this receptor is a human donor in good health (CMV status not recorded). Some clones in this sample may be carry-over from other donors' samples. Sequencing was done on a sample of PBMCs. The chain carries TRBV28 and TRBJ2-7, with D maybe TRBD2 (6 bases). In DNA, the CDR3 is TGTGCCAGCAGTTTACGGGGGACCCAGCAGTACTTC. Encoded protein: CASSLRGTQQYF.